The text below deals with one TCR beta chain. Its specificity is unknown. The data were obtained in a study of OX40 agonist ivuxolimab in advanced cancers. Overall study context: Those enrolled were 82.7% male, with a mean age of roughly 60 years and ages from about 20 to 90. Study conclusions and caveats: At 0.1 to 3.0 mg/kg and by week 6, CD4+ and CD8+ T cells in the blood had expanded clonally.

The CDR3 has 16 residues. V was trimmed by 1 base and J by 5 bases, leaving 17 bases between them. Germline values: CDR1 SGHNT, CDR2 YENEEA. Produced via immunoSEQ multiplex PCR; TCRdb's table is partial and in-frame only. The table has 100,000 or so clones, 91% seen once; the top ten hold 0.54%. This receptor was obtained from an adult with an advanced solid tumor such as melanoma, head and neck, liver or kidney cancer. This chain joins TRBV11-3 and TRBJ1-1; tentatively, D is TRBD1 (5 bases). The sample was CD4+ or CD8+ T cells sorted from blood, taken in a trial of the OX40 agonist ivuxolimab. In nucleotides, the CDR3 is TGTGCCAGCAGCTTAGGTTTGAAGGGGCAGGAGACTGAAGCTTTCTTT. It yields the protein CASSLGLKGQETEAFF.